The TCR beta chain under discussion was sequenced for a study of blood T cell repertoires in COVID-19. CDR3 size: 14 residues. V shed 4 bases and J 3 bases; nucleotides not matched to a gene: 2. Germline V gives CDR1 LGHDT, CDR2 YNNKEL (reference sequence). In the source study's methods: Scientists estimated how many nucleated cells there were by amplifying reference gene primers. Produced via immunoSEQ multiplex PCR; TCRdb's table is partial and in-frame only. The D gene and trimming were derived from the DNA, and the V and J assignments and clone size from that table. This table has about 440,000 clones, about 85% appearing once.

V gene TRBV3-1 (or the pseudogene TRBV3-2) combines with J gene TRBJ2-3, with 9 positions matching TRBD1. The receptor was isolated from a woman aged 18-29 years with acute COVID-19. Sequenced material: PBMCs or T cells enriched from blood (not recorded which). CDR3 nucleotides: TGTGCCAGCAGCCTAGGACAGGGGACAGATACGCAGTATTTT. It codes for CASSLGQGTDTQYF.